The entry below describes one T cell receptor beta chain. Its specificity is unknown. The sample originates from a study of cytomegalovirus exposure and HLA in healthy donors. In the study overall: Previous work identified 90 million to 130 million unique TCR beta sequences from about 179 million T cells.

Germline V CDR1 and CDR2: SEHNR, FQNEAQ (reference sequence). Trimming at V came to 4 bases and at J to 2 bases, leaving 10 bases not matched to a gene. CDR3 size: 17 residues. 60 Vbeta and 13 Jbeta primers were used in PCR. Measured with immunoSEQ multiplex PCR; TCRdb has only the in-frame clones, and not every one. The sample gives around 150,000 clones, about 72% of which show up once; 2.2% is in the top ten. Broader study findings: Researchers reported in a later analysis that a missense DCLRE1C variant was tied to TCR beta V- and J-gene trimming. A later analysis, which compared TCR beta chains of equal frequency, found the HLA-associated ones more clonally expanded. Of the V segments, some could not be distinguished, including TRBV6-2 and TRBV6-3, and were excluded.

The sequence was obtained from a man aged 45-65 years in good health and CMV-seropositive. The chain carries TRBV7-9 and TRBJ1-3; the match to TRBD1 covers 8 bases. Sequences were obtained from PBMCs. CDR3 bases: TGTGCCAGCAGCTCCTTTTATTACAGGGGGACTGGAAACACCATATATTTT. Translated: CASSSFYYRGTGNTIYF.